These 31 T cell receptor beta chains were sequenced from one sample in a study of patients and donors after allogeneic stem cell transplantation (dated by TCRdb to between 2020 and 2021). Libraries came from RT-PCR. The data were produced on a NextSeq 550. The public reads were reanalyzed by TCRdb: fastp trimming at Q25, MiXCR alignment, in-frame beta chains only. Merged by CDR3 protein, the rows form single entries marked with the most common genes and DNA. Within this sample are hundreds of thousands of distinct CDR3 sequences, with 15% to 20% of them counted one time only. Around 7.9% of the sample goes to the ten largest clones. Sequenced: blood, either unsorted or a sorted T cell fraction (not recorded which). Receptors were obtained from a human donor who was either an allogeneic HSCT recipient or a stem cell or donor lymphocyte infusion donor (not recorded which). It is not recorded whose cells these are; they may come from a transplant donor.

In its sample, this clonotype was seen a few times. The V and J genes are TRBV25-1 and TRBJ2-7, with D tentatively TRBD2 (5 bases). Trimming shortened V by 3 bases and J by 2 bases, and 11 bases separated the two germline ends. The germline gives CDR1 MGHDK, CDR2 SYGVNS. The CDR3 sequence is 14 residues long. The CDR3: CASSDKRPPYEQYF. In nucleotides, the CDR3 is TGTGCCAGCAGTGATAAGCGGCCACCCTACGAGCAGTACTTC.

This clonotype occurred once. The V gene is TRBV27, the J gene TRBJ2-5; D not resolved. The germline CDR1 and CDR2 sequences are MNHEY and SMNVEV (reference sequence). The V and J ends lost 4 bases and 0 bases respectively, with 9 bases between them. The CDR3 length is 14 residues. The CDR3 region is CASSYRANQETQYF. For the CDR3, the DNA is TGTGCCAGCAGTTACCGGGCAAACCAAGAGACCCAGTACTTC.

This clonotype was observed at least ten times. The J gene is TRBJ2-1, the V gene TRBV5-1; 14 bases match TRBD2. CDR1 SGHRS and CDR2 YFSETQ come from the germline V gene. V shed 0 bases, J shed 5 bases, and the junction held 1 base outside the gene matches. CDR3 length equals 16 residues. The CDR3 nucleotides are TGCGCCAGCAGCTTGGGACTAGCGGGAGGGCACAATGAGCAGTTCTTC. Protein sequence: CASSLGLAGGHNEQFF.

V usage is TRBV6-4 and J usage is TRBJ1-1; weak D call: TRBD1 (6 bases). The length of the CDR3 is 13 residues. Germline CDR1 MRHNA, CDR2 SNTAGT. V lost 2 bases to trimming and J lost 7 bases, with 11 bases between them. CDR3 sequence reads: CASSDPGGSEAFF. The CDR3 DNA sequence: TGTGCCAGCAGTGACCCGGGGGGCAGTGAAGCTTTCTTT.

This chain connects TRBV10-3 to TRBJ2-2; 8 bases are shared with TRBD1. Germline V gene sequence: CDR1 ENHRY, CDR2 SYGVKD. With V trimmed by 4 bases and J by 7 bases, 5 bases remained unmatched. The CDR3 loop spans 14 amino acids. CDR3 nucleotide sequence: TGTGCCATCAGTGTCCAGGGGGCGGGCGGGGAGCTGTTTTTT. Encoded protein: CAISVQGAGGELFF.

This clonotype was observed at least ten times. The V call is TRBV24-1, the J call TRBJ2-2, with D perhaps matching TRBD2 (5 bases). This CDR3 contains 14 residues. Deletions cut 8 bases from V and 1 base from J, with 10 bases between. Germline V gives CDR1 KGHDR, CDR2 SFDVKD. CDR3 region: CATTGLKNTGELFF. As DNA, the CDR3 is TGTGCCACCACAGGACTTAAGAACACCGGGGAGCTGTTTTTT.

The chain carries TRBV6-5 and TRBJ1-5; TRBD1 agrees at 9 bases. With V trimmed by 0 bases and J by 3 bases, 6 bases remained unmatched. Germline-derived CDR1 and CDR2 are MNHEY and SVGAGI. The CDR3 loop spans 17 amino acids. The CDR3 protein is CASSYSPGTGYNQPQHF. The CDR3 DNA reads TGTGCCAGCAGTTACTCACCCGGGACAGGGTACAATCAGCCCCAGCATTTT.

Here the CDR3 reads CASARRGGTPNTEAFF. The DNA for the CDR3 is TGTGCCAGCGCTCGCCGGGGGGGGACCCCTAACACTGAAGCTTTCTTT. V and J are TRBV6-1 and TRBJ1-1, with D perhaps matching TRBD1 (5 bases). This CDR3 is built from 16 residues. From germline, CDR1 is MNHNS and CDR2 SASEGT. V lost 8 bases, J lost 2 bases, and 21 bases lay in between.

This clonotype was counted a few times. The chain couples TRBV3-1 to TRBJ2-1, with a tentative D call TRBD1 (5 bases). V was cut by 4 bases and J by 9 bases, with 10 bases left in between. Germline V gene sequence: CDR1 LGHDT, CDR2 YNNKEL (reference sequence). There are 12 residues in the CDR3. Here the CDR3 reads CASSRKRGEQFF. The CDR3 DNA follows: TGTGCCAGCAGCCGAAAAAGGGGTGAGCAGTTCTTC.

This clonotype was observed a handful of times. CDR3 bases: TGTGCCAGCCAGGGTGGTAGGACGGATTCACCCCTCCACTTT. Translation gives CASQGGRTDSPLHF. The rearrangement uses TRBV12-3 or TRBV12-4 and TRBJ1-6, with a weak D call TRBD1 (5 bases). This CDR3 is 14 amino acids long. V was shortened by 8 bases and J by 8 bases, with 16 bases between the two germline ends.

This chain links TRBV20-1 with TRBJ2-5; TRBD2 agrees at 8 bases. Germline loops: CDR1 DFQATT, CDR2 SNEGSKA (reference sequence). This CDR3 region has 13 residues. Trimming took 1 base from V and 5 from J; bases not matched to a gene: 3. The CDR3 bases are TGCAGTGCTAGAGGGTTAGCGGGGGAGACCCAGTACTTC. Protein product: CSARGLAGETQYF.

The chain combines TRBV21-1 with TRBJ2-1; the DNA was not used to check the table's D call, TRBD2. TRBV21-1 is a pseudogene locus. There are 17 residues in the CDR3. The CDR3, as DNA: TGTGCCAGCAGCACCGGACTAGCGTCCTTCGATGGGAATGAGCAGTTCTTC. It is translated as CASSTGLASFDGNEQFF.

The rearrangement joins TRBV6-1 to TRBJ2-7; D may match TRBD1 or TRBD2 (5 bases each). The CDR3 extends over 15 amino acids. The germline V and J ends were trimmed by 10 bases and 1 base, with 20 bases remaining between them. The V gene's germline CDR1 is MNHNS and CDR2 SASEGT. The DNA for the CDR3 is TGTGCCACACGAGGGGCGCAGGGCCCTTCCTACGAGCAGTACTTC. Amino acid sequence: CATRGAQGPSYEQYF.

V gene TRBV20-1 combines with J gene TRBJ2-2; 9 bases align to TRBD1. Unmatched junction bases numbered 6, after V lost 6 bases and J lost 7 bases. The CDR3 spans 13 residues. Germline V gene lookup returns CDR1 DFQATT and CDR2 SNEGSKA (reference sequence). The CDR3 region is CSAGQGQHGELFF. In DNA, the CDR3 is TGCAGTGCGGGACAGGGACAGCACGGGGAGCTGTTTTTT.

In DNA, the CDR3 is TGTGCCAGCAGGTCAGCCGACAGGGGTGGCACTGAAGCTTTCTTT. Translating gives CASRSADRGGTEAFF. The V and J genes are TRBV6-1 and TRBJ1-1; TRBD1 aligns across 8 bases. The V segment lost 6 bases and the J segment 4 bases; nucleotides outside the gene matches: 10. The germline V gene has CDR1 MNHNS and CDR2 SASEGT. CDR3 size: 15 residues.

The V gene is TRBV7-2, the J gene TRBJ2-1; D is possibly TRBD2 (5 bases). Trimming took off 1 base at V and 3 bases at J, with 13 bases between the two ends. This CDR3 region has 16 residues. Germline loops: CDR1 SGHTA, CDR2 FQGNSA. The CDR3 reads CASSLGGRGRYNEQFF. CDR3 nucleotide sequence: TGTGCCAGCAGCTTAGGTGGGCGCGGGCGCTACAATGAGCAGTTCTTC.

This clonotype has only one observation. V usage is TRBV27 and J usage is TRBJ1-2; D is ambiguous. Germline V CDR1 and CDR2: MNHEY, SMNVEV (reference sequence). V lost 0 bases and J lost 3, with 11 bases in between. The CDR3 length is 15 residues. The CDR3 sequence is CASSLSGQLHYGYTF. The DNA of the CDR3 is TGTGCCAGCAGTTTATCAGGCCAGCTACACTATGGCTACACCTTC.

The chain employs TRBV28 and TRBJ2-2; D unresolved. The germline CDR1 and CDR2 sequences are MDHEN and SYDVKM. Between the trimmed V and J ends, which lost 4 bases and 0 bases, there was a span of 12 bases. The CDR3 loop spans 16 amino acids. The CDR3 DNA sequence: TGTGCCAGCAGTTGGTTCCGGGCCTCGAACACCGGGGAGCTGTTTTTT. It specifies CASSWFRASNTGELFF.

The chain joins TRBV20-1 to TRBJ2-5; 9 bases are a match to TRBD1. From germline, CDR1 is DFQATT and CDR2 SNEGSKA (reference sequence). The CDR3 covers 14 residues. V lost 3 bases and J lost 2; bases outside the gene matches: 4. Written as DNA, the CDR3 is TGCAGTGCTAGGGGGGACAGGGAACAAGAGACCCAGTACTTC. Translating gives CSARGDREQETQYF.

Only a few counts were recorded for this clonotype. This chain connects TRBV7-9 to TRBJ2-3; D perhaps matches TRBD2 (5 bases). CDR3 length: 15 residues. V was trimmed by 4 bases and J by 2 bases, leaving 13 bases between them. Germline lookup yields CDR1 SEHNR and CDR2 FQNEAQ (reference sequence). The chain's CDR3 is CASSSTSSPTDTQYF. For the CDR3, the DNA is TGTGCCAGCAGCTCAACTAGTTCCCCCACAGATACGCAGTATTTT.

V gene TRBV4-1 combines with J gene TRBJ2-7; 13 bases agree with TRBD2. CDR1 is MGHRA, CDR2 YSYEKL, per germline. V was clipped by 5 bases and J by 3 bases; unmatched bases: 7. The CDR3 consists of 16 residues. This CDR3 is CASSGWGLAGNYEQYF. CDR3 nucleotides: TGCGCCAGCAGCGGTTGGGGACTAGCGGGAAACTACGAGCAGTACTTC.

The V call is TRBV2, the J call TRBJ2-1; TRBD1 agrees at 7 bases. The trim removed 6 bases at V and 8 bases at J, leaving 7 bases unmatched. There are 13 residues in the CDR3. Germline loops: CDR1 SNHLY, CDR2 FYNNEI. The CDR3 loop reads CASSRQGPDEQFF. Here the CDR3 DNA reads TGTGCCAGCAGCAGACAGGGTCCCGATGAGCAGTTCTTC.

This clonotype appeared a few times. The rearrangement links TRBV6-5 to TRBJ1-2, with D possibly matching TRBD1 (6 bases). V lost 4 bases and J 2 bases, leaving 20 bases between the germline ends. There are 17 residues in the CDR3. The germline gives CDR1 MNHEY, CDR2 SVGAGI. CDR3 region: CASSSTQGTGPNYGYTF. In DNA, the CDR3 is TGTGCCAGCAGTTCAACACAGGGAACAGGGCCGAACTATGGCTACACCTTC.

The chain joins TRBV5-5 to TRBJ1-1; no clear D gene. The CDR3 consists of 14 residues. Between the trimmed V and J ends, which lost 2 bases and 0 bases, there was a span of 8 bases. Germline V gene lookup returns CDR1 SGHKS and CDR2 YYEKEE (reference sequence). CDR3 DNA: TGTGCCAGCAGCTTTTTACTTCTGAACACTGAAGCTTTCTTT. Protein: CASSFLLLNTEAFF.

The rearrangement joins TRBV20-1 to TRBJ1-5; 7 bases align to TRBD1. V was pared by 6 bases and J by 3 bases, with 14 bases of the junction left unmatched. Per germline, CDR1 DFQATT and CDR2 SNEGSKA (reference sequence). The CDR3 has 16 amino acids. The CDR3 is CSASFPTGLYNQPQHF. CDR3 nucleotide sequence: TGCAGTGCAAGTTTTCCGACAGGGTTATACAATCAGCCCCAGCATTTT.

This chain connects TRBV19 to TRBJ2-7; tentatively, D is TRBD2 (6 bases). Trimming shortened V by 0 bases and J by 7 bases, and 13 bases separated the two germline ends. The CDR3 covers 14 residues. Germline lookup yields CDR1 LNHDA and CDR2 SQIVND (reference sequence). This CDR3 is CASSIDPGTREQYF. The CDR3 coding sequence is TGTGCCAGTAGTATAGATCCCGGGACTCGGGAGCAGTACTTC. Complete variable domain (other parts from reference TRBV19 and TRBJ2-7): DGGITQSPKYLFRKEGQNVTLSCEQNLNHDAMYWYRQDPGQGLRLIYYSQIVNDFQKGDIAEGYSVSREKKESFPLTVTSAQKNPTAFYLCASSIDPGTREQYFGPGTRLTVT.

This chain uses TRBV6-1 with TRBJ2-2; D is undetermined. V lost 6 bases to trimming and J lost 5 bases, with 19 bases between them. CDR3 length: 16 amino acids. In germline, CDR1 is MNHNS, CDR2 SASEGT. CDR3 sequence (DNA): TGTGCCAGCAGCGAGATGACGGTGCCGGGTACCGGGGAGCTGTTTTTT. Residues: CASSEMTVPGTGELFF.

This clonotype was seen at least ten times. The chain links TRBV6-1 to TRBJ2-7, with 8 bases that match TRBD1. The CDR3 has 14 amino acids. The junction had 4 bases not matched to a gene; V was cut back by 6 bases and J by 0 bases. Germline CDR1 is MNHNS and CDR2 is SASEGT. CDR3 residues: CASSWTGSSYEQYF. In nucleotides, the CDR3 is TGTGCCAGCAGCTGGACAGGGAGCTCCTACGAGCAGTACTTC.

This clonotype was counted ten times or more. The rearrangement uses TRBV7-9 and TRBJ2-5, with 8 bases lining up with TRBD2. Trimming removed 3 bases from V and 4 bases from J; junction bases left unmatched: 4. CDR3 size: 14 residues. CDR1 and CDR2 (germline): SEHNR, FQNEAQ (reference sequence). CDR3: CASSFTSGGETQYF. DNA of the CDR3: TGTGCCAGCAGCTTCACTAGCGGTGGAGAGACCCAGTACTTC.

This clonotype turned up a few times. The rearrangement links TRBV18 to TRBJ1-5, with D possibly matching TRBD1 (5 bases). Trimming took off 2 bases at V and 5 bases at J, with 7 bases between the two ends. The germline CDR1 and CDR2 sequences are KGHSH and LQKENI. This CDR3 is built from 13 residues. In nucleotides, the CDR3 is TGTGCCAGCTCACCAGGCAGGGATCAGCCCCAGCATTTT. This sequence encodes CASSPGRDQPQHF.

This clonotype has a count of ten or more. The chain has TRBV12-3 or TRBV12-4 and TRBJ2-2, with D perhaps TRBD1 (5 bases). The V end was cut by 8 bases, the J end by 0 bases, with 13 bases between. The CDR3 spans 15 residues. CDR3 sequence reads: CASRPGLTNTGELFF. CDR3 in DNA: TGTGCCAGCCGTCCAGGGCTTACGAACACCGGGGAGCTGTTTTTT.